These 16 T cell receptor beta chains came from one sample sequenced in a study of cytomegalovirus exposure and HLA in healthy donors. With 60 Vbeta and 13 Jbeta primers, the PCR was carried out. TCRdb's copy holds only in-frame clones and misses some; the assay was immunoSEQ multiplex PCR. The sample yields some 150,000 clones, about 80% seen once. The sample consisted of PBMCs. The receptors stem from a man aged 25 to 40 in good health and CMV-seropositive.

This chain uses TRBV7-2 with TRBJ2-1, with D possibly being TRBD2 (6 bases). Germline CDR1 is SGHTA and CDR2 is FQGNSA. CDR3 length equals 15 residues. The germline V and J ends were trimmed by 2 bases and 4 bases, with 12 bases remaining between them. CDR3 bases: TGTGCCAGCAGCTTAATTGCTAGCGATTACAATGAGCAGTTCTTC. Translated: CASSLIASDYNEQFF.

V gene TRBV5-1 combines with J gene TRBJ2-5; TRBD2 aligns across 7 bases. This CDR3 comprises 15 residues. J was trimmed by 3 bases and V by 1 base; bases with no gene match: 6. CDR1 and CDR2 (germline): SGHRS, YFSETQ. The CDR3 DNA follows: TGCGCCAGCAGCTTGTTGGCTAGCGGTGAAGAGACCCAGTACTTC. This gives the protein CASSLLASGEETQYF. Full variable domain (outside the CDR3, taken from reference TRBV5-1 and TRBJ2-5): KAGVTQTPRYLIKTRGQQVTLSCSPISGHRSVSWYQQTPGQGLQFLFEYFSETQRNKGNFPGRFSGRQFSNSRSEMNVSTLELGDSALYLCASSLLASGEETQYFGPGTRLLVL.

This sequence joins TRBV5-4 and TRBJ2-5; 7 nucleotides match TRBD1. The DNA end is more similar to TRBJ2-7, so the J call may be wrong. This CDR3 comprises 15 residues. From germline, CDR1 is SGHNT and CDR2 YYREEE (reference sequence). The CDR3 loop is CASSSGQDYSYEQYF. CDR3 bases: TGTGCCAGCAGTTCCGGACAGGATTACTCCTACGAGCAGTACTTC.

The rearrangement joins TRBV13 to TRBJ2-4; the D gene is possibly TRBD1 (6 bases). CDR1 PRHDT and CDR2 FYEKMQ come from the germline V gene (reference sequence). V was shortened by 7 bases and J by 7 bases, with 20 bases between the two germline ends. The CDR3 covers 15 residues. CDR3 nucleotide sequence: TGTGCCAGCAAGCATTACAGGGTTCCGGGCAACATTCAGTACTTC. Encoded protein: CASKHYRVPGNIQYF.

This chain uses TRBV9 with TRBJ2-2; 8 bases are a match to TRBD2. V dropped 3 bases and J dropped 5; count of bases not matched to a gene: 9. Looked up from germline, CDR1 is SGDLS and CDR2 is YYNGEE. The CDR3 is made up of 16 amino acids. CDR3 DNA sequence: TGTGCCAGCAGCGGGACCGGGAGGGCGTGGACCGGGGAGCTGTTTTTT. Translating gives CASSGTGRAWTGELFF.

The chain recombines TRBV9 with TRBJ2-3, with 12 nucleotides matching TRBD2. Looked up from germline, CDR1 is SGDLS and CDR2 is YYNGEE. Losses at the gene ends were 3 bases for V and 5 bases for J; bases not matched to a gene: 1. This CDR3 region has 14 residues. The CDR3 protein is CASSASGREDTQYF. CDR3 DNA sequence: TGTGCCAGCAGCGCTAGCGGGAGGGAAGATACGCAGTATTTT.

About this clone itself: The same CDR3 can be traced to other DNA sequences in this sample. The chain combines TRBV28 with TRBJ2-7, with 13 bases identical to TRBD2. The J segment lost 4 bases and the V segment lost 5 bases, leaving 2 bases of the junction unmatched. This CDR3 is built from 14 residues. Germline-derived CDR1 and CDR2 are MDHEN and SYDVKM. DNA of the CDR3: TGTGCCAGCAGTCCGACTAGCGGGAGGTACGAGCAGTACTTC. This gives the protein CASSPTSGRYEQYF.

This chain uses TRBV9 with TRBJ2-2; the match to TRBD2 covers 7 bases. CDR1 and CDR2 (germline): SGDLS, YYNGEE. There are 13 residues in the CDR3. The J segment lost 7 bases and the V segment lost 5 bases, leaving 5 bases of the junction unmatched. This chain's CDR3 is CASRRESHGELFF. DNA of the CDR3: TGTGCCAGCAGGCGGGAGTCCCACGGGGAGCTGTTTTTT.

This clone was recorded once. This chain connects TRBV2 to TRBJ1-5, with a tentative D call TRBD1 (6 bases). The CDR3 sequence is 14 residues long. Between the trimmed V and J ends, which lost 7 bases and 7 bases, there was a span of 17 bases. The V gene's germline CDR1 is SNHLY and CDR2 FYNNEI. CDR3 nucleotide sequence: TGTGCCAGCACATACAGGGCAGAAGGACAGCCCCAGCATTTT. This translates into CASTYRAEGQPQHF.

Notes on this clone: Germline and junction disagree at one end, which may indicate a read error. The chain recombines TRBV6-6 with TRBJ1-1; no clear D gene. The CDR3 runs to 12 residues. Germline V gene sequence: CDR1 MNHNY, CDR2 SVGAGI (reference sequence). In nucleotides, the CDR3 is TGTGCCAGCAGTTACTCCGGGTCAGCTCGAACCTTT. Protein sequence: CASSYSGSARTF.

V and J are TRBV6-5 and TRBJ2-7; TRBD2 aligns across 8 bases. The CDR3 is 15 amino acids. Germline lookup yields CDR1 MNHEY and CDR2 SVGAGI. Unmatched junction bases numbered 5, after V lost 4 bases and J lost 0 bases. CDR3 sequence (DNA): TGTGCCAGCAGTTCCGGGACTAGGGGCTCCTACGAGCAGTACTTC. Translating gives CASSSGTRGSYEQYF.

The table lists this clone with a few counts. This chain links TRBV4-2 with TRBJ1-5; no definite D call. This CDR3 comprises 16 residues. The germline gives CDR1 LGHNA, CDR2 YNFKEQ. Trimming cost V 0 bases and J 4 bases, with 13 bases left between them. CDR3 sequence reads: CASSQDTGKRNQPQHF. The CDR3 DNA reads TGTGCCAGCAGCCAAGATACGGGGAAGAGAAATCAGCCCCAGCATTTT.

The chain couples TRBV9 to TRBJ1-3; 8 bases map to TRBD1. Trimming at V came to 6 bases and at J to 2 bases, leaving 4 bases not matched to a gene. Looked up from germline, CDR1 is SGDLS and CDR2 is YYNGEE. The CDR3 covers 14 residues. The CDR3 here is CASTRTGPGNTIYF. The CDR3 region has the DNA TGTGCCAGCACCAGGACAGGGCCTGGAAACACCATATATTTT.

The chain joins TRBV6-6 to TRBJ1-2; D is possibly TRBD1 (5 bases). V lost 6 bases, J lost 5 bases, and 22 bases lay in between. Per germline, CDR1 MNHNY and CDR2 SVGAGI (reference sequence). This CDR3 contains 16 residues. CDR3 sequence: CASSPKSGQLGYGYTF. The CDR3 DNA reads TGTGCCAGCAGCCCCAAAAGTGGACAATTAGGGTATGGCTACACCTTC.

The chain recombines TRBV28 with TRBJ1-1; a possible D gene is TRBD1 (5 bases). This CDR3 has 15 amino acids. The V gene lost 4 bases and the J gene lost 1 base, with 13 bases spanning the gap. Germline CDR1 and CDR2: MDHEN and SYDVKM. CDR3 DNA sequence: TGTGCCAGCAGTTGGGGCGGGAATAGGAACACTGAAGCTTTCTTT. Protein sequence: CASSWGGNRNTEAFF.

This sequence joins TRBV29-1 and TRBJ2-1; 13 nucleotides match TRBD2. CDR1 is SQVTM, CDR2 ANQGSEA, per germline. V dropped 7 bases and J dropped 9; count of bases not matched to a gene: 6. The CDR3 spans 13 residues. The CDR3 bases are TGCAGCGCCCCGGGACTAGCGGGACGTGAGCAGTTCTTC. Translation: CSAPGLAGREQFF.